This T cell receptor (beta chain) stems from a study of neurological immune-mediated disorders. CDR3 length equals 16 residues. Unmatched junction bases numbered 3, after V lost 4 bases and J lost 1 base. Germline CDR1 reads KGHDR; CDR2 reads SFDVKD. One entry per CDR3 protein, called by TCRdb with MiXCR from the 5' RACE reads. The data hold tens of thousands of distinct CDR3 sequences, with 2.5% observed a single time. This clonotype was seen repeatedly, ten times or more. This sequence originates from a man aged 50 or older with multiple sclerosis. Sequencing was performed on PBMCs. The chain employs TRBV24-1 and TRBJ2-2; 9 nucleotides match TRBD1. In DNA, the CDR3 is TGTGCCACCAGTGAGGTGGGACAGGGGAACACCGGGGAGCTGTTTTTT. As protein: CATSEVGQGNTGELFF.